This T cell receptor (beta chain) was captured by sequencing in a study of cytomegalovirus exposure and HLA in healthy donors. Notes on this clone: Its cognate antigen is unknown.

The study, taken as a whole, reports: The classifier reportedly diagnosed cytomegalovirus status with high specificity and sensitivity. Reports indicate that TCR beta sequences accurately predicted the HLA-A and HLA-B alleles of most subjects. A later analysis, which compared TCR beta chains of equal frequency, found the HLA-associated ones more clonally expanded. 87-base-pair reads could not separate some V segments, including TRBV6-2 and TRBV6-3.

The PCR had 60 Vbeta and 13 Jbeta primers. Produced via immunoSEQ multiplex PCR; TCRdb's table is partial and in-frame only. The data hold 150,000 to 200,000 clones, with about three quarters observed a single time. CDR1 is SEHNR and CDR2 is FQNEAQ in the germline V gene (reference sequence). The ends lost 4 bases at V and 7 bases at J; junction bases unmatched: 14. The CDR3 covers 17 residues. The receptor's source is a man aged 40-49 years in good health and CMV-seronegative. The J gene is TRBJ1-4, the V gene TRBV7-9, with 8 bases lining up with TRBD1. The sequencing sample was made of PBMCs. As DNA, the CDR3 is TGTGCCAGCAGCTCCAGGCTAGGCGACAGGGGTTTTGAAAAACTGTTTTTT. Protein sequence: CASSSRLGDRGFEKLFF. Full variable domain (remainder filled in from reference TRBV7-9 and TRBJ1-4): DTGVSQNPRHKITKRGQNVTFRCDPISEHNRLYWYRQTLGQGPEFLTYFQNEAQLEKSRLLSDRFSAERPKGSFSTLEIQRTEQGDSAMYLCASSSRLGDRGFEKLFFGSGTQLSVL.